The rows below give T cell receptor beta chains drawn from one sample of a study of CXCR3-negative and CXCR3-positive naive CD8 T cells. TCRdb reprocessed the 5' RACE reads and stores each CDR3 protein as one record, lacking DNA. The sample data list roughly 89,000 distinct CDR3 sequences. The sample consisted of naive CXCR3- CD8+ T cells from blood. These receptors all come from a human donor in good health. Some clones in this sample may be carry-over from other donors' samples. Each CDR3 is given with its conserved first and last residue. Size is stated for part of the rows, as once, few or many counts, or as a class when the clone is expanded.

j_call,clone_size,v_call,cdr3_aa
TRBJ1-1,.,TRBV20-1,CSVGGPVDRESNTEAFF
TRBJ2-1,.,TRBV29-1,CSVVSPGLEATAYNEQFF
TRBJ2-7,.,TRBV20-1,CSARNRGNSYEQYF
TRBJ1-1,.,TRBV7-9,CASSLVTGPTEAFF
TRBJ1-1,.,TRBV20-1,CSARDRGSTEAFF
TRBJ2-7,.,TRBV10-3,CAISESREGHEQYF
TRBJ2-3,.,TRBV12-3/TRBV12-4,CASSPPIDTQYF
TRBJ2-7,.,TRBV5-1,CAGSIEGFWYEQYF
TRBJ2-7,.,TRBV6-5,CASRAGPTYEQYF
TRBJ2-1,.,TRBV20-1,CSARDDGRGTYNEQFF
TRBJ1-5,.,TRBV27,CASSFGTGGSDQPQHF
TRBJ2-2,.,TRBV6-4,CASSEGDYGELFF
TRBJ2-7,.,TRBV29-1,CSGAGGTTYEQYF
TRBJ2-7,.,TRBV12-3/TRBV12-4,CASSVTENYEQYF
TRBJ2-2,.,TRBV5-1,CASSSGQGAMAGELFF
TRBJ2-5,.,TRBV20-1,CSARDSLAGREMETQYF
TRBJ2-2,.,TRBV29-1,CSVRQGIGELFF
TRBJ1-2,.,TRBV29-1,CSVEKGSFGYTF
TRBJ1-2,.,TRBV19,CASSKQGVNGYTF
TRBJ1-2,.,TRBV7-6,CASSPGLGGGSNYGYTF
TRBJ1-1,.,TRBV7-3,CASSLRMYTEAFF
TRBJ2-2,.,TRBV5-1,CASSWGLAELTGELFF
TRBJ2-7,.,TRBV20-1,CSVSVLASVVGEQYF
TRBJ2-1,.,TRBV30,CAWSVSSSYNEQFF
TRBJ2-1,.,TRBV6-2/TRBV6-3,CASSYSTNNEQFF
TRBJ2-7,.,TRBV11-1,CASSLDGGGSYEQYF
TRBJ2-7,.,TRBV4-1,CASSQEGNTYYEQYF
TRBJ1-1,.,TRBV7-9,CASSSVGGSPNTEAFF
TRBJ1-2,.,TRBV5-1,CASSLRGSYGYTF
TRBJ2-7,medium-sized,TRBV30,CAWSPAPAYEQYF
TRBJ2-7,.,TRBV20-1,CSAKISGGAVYEQYF
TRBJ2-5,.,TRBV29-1,CSVEAGQGLTLQETQYF
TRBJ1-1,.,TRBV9,CASSVGVGSMNTEAFF
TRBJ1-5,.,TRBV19,CASRGGGIQPQHF
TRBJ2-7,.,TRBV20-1,CSARLISGGLEQYF
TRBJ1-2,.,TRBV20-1,CSAFPPSGAFLYGYTF
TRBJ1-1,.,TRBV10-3,CAITDDENTEASF
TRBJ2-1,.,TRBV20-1,CGTSSGSNSYNEQFF
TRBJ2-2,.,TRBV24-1,CATSDFTGELFF
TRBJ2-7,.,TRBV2,CASSEGRNSYEQYF
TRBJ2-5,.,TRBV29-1,CSARPAGGGQETQYF
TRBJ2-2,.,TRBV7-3,CASSASGAGELFF
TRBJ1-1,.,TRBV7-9,CASSLVAENTEAFF
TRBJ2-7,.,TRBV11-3,CASSLVGRADEQYF
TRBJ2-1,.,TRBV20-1,CSAREAASDYNEQFF
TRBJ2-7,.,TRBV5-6,CASSLPTSGGTYEQYF
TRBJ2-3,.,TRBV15,CATSTYGGTDTQYF
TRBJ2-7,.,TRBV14,CASSPYGTDYEQYF